These 20 T cell receptor beta chains came from one sample sequenced in a study of OX40 agonist ivuxolimab in advanced cancers. TCRdb keeps only in-frame clones here, not all; method: immunoSEQ multiplex PCR. The data show about 73,000 clones, 85% to 90% seen once. This specimen was CD4+ or CD8+ T cells sorted from blood, taken in a trial of the OX40 agonist ivuxolimab. These receptors were taken from an adult with an advanced solid tumor such as melanoma, head and neck, liver or kidney cancer.

The rearrangement uses TRBV10-3 and TRBJ1-1; 7 positions match TRBD1. This CDR3 contains 15 residues. The J segment lost 1 base and the V segment lost 6 bases, leaving 8 bases of the junction unmatched. Germline V CDR1 and CDR2: ENHRY, SYGVKD. The CDR3 DNA reads TGTGCCATCAGAGAAACGGGACAGCCGAACACTGAAGCTTTCTTT. Amino acid sequence: CAIRETGQPNTEAFF.

This sequence joins TRBV6-1 and TRBJ2-7; D gene uncertain. V was shortened by 3 bases and J by 4 bases, with 10 bases between the two germline ends. This CDR3 region has 13 residues. CDR1 MNHNS and CDR2 SASEGT come from the germline V gene. This chain's CDR3 is CASSEHRNYEQYF. The CDR3 DNA reads TGTGCCAGCAGTGAGCACCGAAATTACGAGCAGTACTTC.

The V call is TRBV6-6, the J call TRBJ2-2, with 8 nucleotides matching TRBD2. Germline V lookup: CDR1 MNHNY, CDR2 SVGAGI (reference sequence). After removal of 5 bases from V and 6 bases from J, the junction contained 5 bases not matched to a gene. CDR3 length: 14 residues. Here the CDR3 reads CASSATSVAGELFF. CDR3 sequence (DNA): TGTGCCAGCAGTGCGACTAGCGTGGCCGGGGAGCTGTTTTTT.

The genes are TRBV11-1 and TRBJ1-1, with D hard to call. The CDR3 spans 15 residues. The germline V gene has CDR1 SGHAT and CDR2 FQDESV (reference sequence). Deletions cut 3 bases from V and 0 bases from J, with 11 bases between. Here the CDR3 reads CASSFEGYLNTEAFF. The CDR3 region has the DNA TGTGCCAGCAGCTTTGAAGGGTATCTGAACACTGAAGCTTTCTTT.

The rearrangement uses TRBV5-5 and TRBJ2-7; D is possibly TRBD2 (7 bases). The V gene lost 1 base and the J gene lost 5 bases, with 13 bases spanning the gap. The germline V gene encodes CDR1 SGHKS and CDR2 YYEKEE (reference sequence). CDR3 length: 14 amino acids. In DNA form, the CDR3 reads TGTGCCAGCAGCTTGTTACAGGGAGGGCACGAGCAGTACTTC. Amino acid sequence: CASSLLQGGHEQYF.

V usage is TRBV30 and J usage is TRBJ2-1; D is uncertain. The CDR3 has 16 amino acids. Deletions cut 7 bases from V and 0 bases from J, with 19 bases between. Germline loops: CDR1 GTSNPN, CDR2 SVGIG (reference sequence). The CDR3 DNA sequence: TGTGCCTATAAGAACCTGGGCTTAAGCTCCTACAATGAGCAGTTCTTC. Protein sequence: CAYKNLGLSSYNEQFF. The variable domain in full, with the rest retrieved from reference TRBV30 and TRBJ2-1, is SQTIHQWPATLVQPVGSPLSLECTVEGTSNPNLYWYRQAAGRGLQLLFYSVGIGQISSEVPQNLSASRPQDRQFILSSKKLLLSDSGFYLCAYKNLGLSSYNEQFFGPGTRLTVL.

The rearrangement joins TRBV5-1 to TRBJ2-5; TRBD2 might be the D (5 bases). This CDR3 region has 15 residues. CDR1 and CDR2 from the germline V gene are SGHRS and YFSETQ. The V end lost 4 bases, the J end lost 5 bases, and 18 bases lay between the germline ends. The CDR3: CASSTDGGFRETQYF. CDR3 sequence (DNA): TGCGCCAGCAGCACCGATGGCGGGTTTCGGGAGACCCAGTACTTC.

This sequence joins TRBV6-5 and TRBJ2-7; D gene ambiguous. This CDR3 comprises 11 residues. Between the trimmed V and J ends, which lost 6 bases and 4 bases, there was a span of 7 bases. The germline V gene has CDR1 MNHEY and CDR2 SVGAGI. CDR3 in DNA: TGTGCCAGCAGCCCCAGTTACGAGCAGTACTTC. This encodes CASSPSYEQYF.

V gene TRBV5-1 combines with J gene TRBJ1-6, with D possibly TRBD1 on 6 matching bases. Trimming took 2 bases from V and 4 from J, leaving 7 bases between them. The CDR3 loop spans 14 amino acids. CDR1 and CDR2 (germline): SGHRS, YFSETQ. CDR3 loop: CASSFGQYNSPLHF. CDR3 bases: TGCGCCAGCAGCTTCGGACAGTATAATTCACCCCTCCACTTT.

This rearrangement joins TRBV28 to TRBJ2-3; 11 positions agree with TRBD2. Trimming cost V 1 base and J 5 bases; bases outside gene matches: 5. Germline CDR1 reads MDHEN; CDR2 reads SYDVKM. This CDR3 comprises 16 residues. CDR3 amino acids: CASSLYSGGAKDTQYF. The DNA of the CDR3 is TGTGCCAGCAGTTTATATAGCGGGGGGGCAAAAGATACGCAGTATTTT. Looking up the rest from reference TRBV28 and TRBJ2-3 gives the full variable domain: DVKVTQSSRYLVKRTGEKVFLECVQDMDHENMFWYRQDPGLGLRLIYFSYDVKMKEKGDIPEGYSVSREKKERFSLILESASTNQTSMYLCASSLYSGGAKDTQYFGPGTRLTVL.

V gene TRBV10-3 combines with J gene TRBJ2-7; 10 nucleotides line up with TRBD1. There are 14 residues in the CDR3. Germline lookup yields CDR1 ENHRY and CDR2 SYGVKD. The V gene end was trimmed by 4 bases and the J gene end by 3 bases; junction bases not matched to a gene: 3. The CDR3 loop is CAISAGQGDYEQYF. In nucleotides, the CDR3 is TGTGCCATCAGTGCCGGACAGGGGGACTACGAGCAGTACTTC.

V and J are TRBV21-1 and TRBJ1-1. TRBV21-1 constitutes a pseudogene. The CDR3 consists of 15 residues. The CDR3 is CASSTTGGGGTEAFF. The CDR3 DNA follows: TGTGCCAGCAGCACTACCGGCGGGGGGGGCACTGAAGCTTTCTTT.

The genes are TRBV5-1 and TRBJ2-5, with a possible D match to TRBD1 (5 bases). Germline V lookup: CDR1 SGHRS, CDR2 YFSETQ. CDR3 length equals 13 residues. The V end lost 0 bases, the J end lost 5 bases, and 8 bases lay between the germline ends. CDR3 in amino acids: CASSLETDETQYF. CDR3 nucleotides: TGCGCCAGCAGCTTGGAGACAGATGAGACCCAGTACTTC.

This clone was counted only a few times. The rearrangement joins TRBV28 to TRBJ1-2; D call uncertain. V shed 10 bases and J shed 8 bases, with 14 bases lying between them. The CDR3 runs 11 residues. From germline, CDR1 is MDHEN and CDR2 SYDVKM. The CDR3, as DNA: TGTGCCACGGACGAGGTGGGGGGCTACACCTTC. This gives the protein CATDEVGGYTF.

This clone was detected only a few times. The chain joins TRBV27 to TRBJ2-7, with D tentatively TRBD2 (6 bases). The V and J ends lost 3 bases and 7 bases respectively, with 16 bases between them. The CDR3 has 14 amino acids. Germline assignment: CDR1 MNHEY and CDR2 SMNVEV (reference sequence). Here the CDR3 reads CASSFIRGTGEQYF. The CDR3 DNA sequence: TGTGCCAGCAGTTTTATCCGGGGGACGGGGGAGCAGTACTTC.

This chain connects TRBV4-1 to TRBJ2-1; 7 bases are a match to TRBD1. This CDR3 has 16 residues. With 0 bases clipped from V and 1 base from J, the junction kept 3 bases outside the gene matches. Germline V lookup: CDR1 MGHRA, CDR2 YSYEKL. The CDR3 DNA reads as TGCGCCAGCAGCCAAGAGACAGGGATATCCTACAATGAGCAGTTCTTC. Its protein product is CASSQETGISYNEQFF.

The gene calls are TRBV19 and TRBJ2-6; unclear D gene. The germline V gene has CDR1 LNHDA and CDR2 SQIVND (reference sequence). Trimming removed 3 bases from V and 0 bases from J, with 12 bases in between. CDR3 length: 17 residues. DNA for the CDR3: TGTGCCAGTAGTATCTCAGGCGGTTTCTCTGGGGCCAACGTCCTGACTTTC. This sequence encodes CASSISGGFSGANVLTF.

The rearrangement uses TRBV7-2 and TRBJ1-5; perhaps TRBD1 as D (5 bases). Trimming took 4 bases from V and 7 from J, leaving 20 bases between them. Germline V lookup: CDR1 SGHTA, CDR2 FQGNSA. The length of the CDR3 is 16 residues. DNA of the CDR3: TGTGCCAGCAGCTCTCCGGGACGTTTGACGGGCCAGCCCCAGCATTTT. This translates into CASSSPGRLTGQPQHF. The full variable domain, with the rest looked up from reference TRBV7-2 and TRBJ1-5, is GAGVSQSPSNKVTEKGKDVELRCDPISGHTALYWYRQSLGQGLEFLIYFQGNSAPDKSGLPSDRFSAERTGGSVSTLTIQRTQQEDSAVYLCASSSPGRLTGQPQHFGDGTRLSIL.

The V gene is TRBV7-9, the J gene TRBJ1-1, with TRBD1 matching 7 bases. The CDR3 length is 17 residues. Germline CDR1 SEHNR, CDR2 FQNEAQ (reference sequence). Trimming took 5 bases from V and 0 from J; bases not matched to a gene: 12. The CDR3 protein is CASSTVRGQLMNTEAFF. CDR3 DNA sequence: TGTGCCAGCAGCACAGTACGGGGACAGCTCATGAACACTGAAGCTTTCTTT.

This chain joins TRBV5-1 and TRBJ1-1, with 9 bases that match TRBD1. The CDR3 loop spans 13 amino acids. Germline V CDR1 and CDR2: SGHRS, YFSETQ. V was clipped by 4 bases and J by 6 bases; unmatched bases: 4. For the CDR3, the DNA is TGCGCCAGCAGCGACGGACAGGGGCCTGAAGCTTTCTTT. Protein product: CASSDGQGPEAFF.